A single count supports the clone carrying this TCR beta chain. CDR1 and CDR2 from the germline V gene are MNHNS and SASEGT. CDR3 length equals 15 residues. Trimming shortened V by 2 bases and J by 2 bases, and 12 bases separated the two germline ends. The data derive from a study of blood T cell repertoires in COVID-19. Study-wide background: Samples taken during acute and convalescent COVID-19 were collected in the United States, Italy and Spain. PBMCs, B-cell-depleted T cells, or T cells provided the cDNA or gDNA that made up the material.

In the original processing: Reference gene primer amplification yielded estimated nucleated cell counts. The assay was immunoSEQ multiplex PCR, and TCRdb's table has in-frame clones only and misses some. Clone size and the V and J calls come from that table; the DNA yielded D and trimming. The table includes approximately 160,000 clones, approximately 80% detected once. The sequence derives from a woman in her sixties or seventies with acute or convalescent COVID-19. This chain uses TRBV6-1 with TRBJ1-2; D might be TRBD1 (5 bases). The sequenced material came from peripheral blood. CDR3 sequence reads: CASSELAHRNYGYTF. The CDR3 DNA reads as TGTGCCAGCAGTGAATTAGCTCACAGGAACTATGGCTACACCTTC.